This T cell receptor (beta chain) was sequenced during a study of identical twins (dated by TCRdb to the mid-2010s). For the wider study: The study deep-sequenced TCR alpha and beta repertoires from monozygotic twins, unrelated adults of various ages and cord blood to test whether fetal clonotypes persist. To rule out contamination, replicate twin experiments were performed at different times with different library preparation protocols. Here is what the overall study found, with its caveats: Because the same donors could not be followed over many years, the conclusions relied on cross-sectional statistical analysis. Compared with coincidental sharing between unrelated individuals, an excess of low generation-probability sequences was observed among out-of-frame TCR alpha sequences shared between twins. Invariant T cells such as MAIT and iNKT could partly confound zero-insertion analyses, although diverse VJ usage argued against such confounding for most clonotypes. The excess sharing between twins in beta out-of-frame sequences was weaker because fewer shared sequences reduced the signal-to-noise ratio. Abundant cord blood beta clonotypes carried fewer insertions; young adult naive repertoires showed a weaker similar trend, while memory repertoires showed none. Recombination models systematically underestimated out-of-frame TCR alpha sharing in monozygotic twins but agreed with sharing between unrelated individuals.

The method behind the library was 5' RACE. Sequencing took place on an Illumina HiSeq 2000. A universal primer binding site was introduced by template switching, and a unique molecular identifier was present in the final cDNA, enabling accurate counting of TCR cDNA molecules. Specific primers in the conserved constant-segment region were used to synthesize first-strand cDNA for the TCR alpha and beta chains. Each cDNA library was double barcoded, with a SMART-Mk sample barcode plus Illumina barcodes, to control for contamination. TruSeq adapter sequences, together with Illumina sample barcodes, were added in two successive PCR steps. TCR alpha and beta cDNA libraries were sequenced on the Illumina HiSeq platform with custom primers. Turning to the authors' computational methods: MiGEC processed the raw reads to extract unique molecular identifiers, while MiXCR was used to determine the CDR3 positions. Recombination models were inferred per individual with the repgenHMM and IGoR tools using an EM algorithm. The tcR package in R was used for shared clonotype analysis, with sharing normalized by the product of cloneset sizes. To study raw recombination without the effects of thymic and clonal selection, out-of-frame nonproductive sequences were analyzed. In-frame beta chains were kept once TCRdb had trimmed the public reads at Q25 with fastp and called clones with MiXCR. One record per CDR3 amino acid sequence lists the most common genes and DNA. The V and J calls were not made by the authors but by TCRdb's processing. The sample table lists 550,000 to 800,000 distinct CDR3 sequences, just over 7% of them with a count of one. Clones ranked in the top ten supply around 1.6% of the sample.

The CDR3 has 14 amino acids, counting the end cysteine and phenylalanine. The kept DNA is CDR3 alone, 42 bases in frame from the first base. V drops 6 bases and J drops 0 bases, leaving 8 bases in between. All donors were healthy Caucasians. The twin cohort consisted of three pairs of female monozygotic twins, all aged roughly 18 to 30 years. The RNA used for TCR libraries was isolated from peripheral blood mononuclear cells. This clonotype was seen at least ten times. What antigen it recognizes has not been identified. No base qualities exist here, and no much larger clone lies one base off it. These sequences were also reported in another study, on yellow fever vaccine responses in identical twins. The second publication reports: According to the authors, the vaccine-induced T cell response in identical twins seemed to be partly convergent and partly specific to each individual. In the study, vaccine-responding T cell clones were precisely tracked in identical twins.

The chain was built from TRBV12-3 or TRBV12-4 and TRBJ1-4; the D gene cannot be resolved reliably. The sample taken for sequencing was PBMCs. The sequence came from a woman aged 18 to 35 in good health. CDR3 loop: CASRLKATNEKLFF. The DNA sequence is TGTGCCAGCAGACTAAAAGCAACTAATGAAAAACTGTTTTTT.